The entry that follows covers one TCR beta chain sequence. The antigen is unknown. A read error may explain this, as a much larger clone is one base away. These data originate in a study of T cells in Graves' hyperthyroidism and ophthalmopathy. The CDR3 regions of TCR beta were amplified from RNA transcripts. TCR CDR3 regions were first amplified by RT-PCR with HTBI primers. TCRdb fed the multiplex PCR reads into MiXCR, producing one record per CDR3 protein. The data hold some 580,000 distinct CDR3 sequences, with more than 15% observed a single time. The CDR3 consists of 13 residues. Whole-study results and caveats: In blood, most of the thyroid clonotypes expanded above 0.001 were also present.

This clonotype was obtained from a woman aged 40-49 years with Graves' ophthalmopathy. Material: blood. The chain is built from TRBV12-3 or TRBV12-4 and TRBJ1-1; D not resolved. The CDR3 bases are TGTGCCAGCAGTTCCCCCGAGAACACTGAAGCTCTCTTT. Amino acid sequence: CASSSPENTEALF.